Listed below are T cell receptor beta chains from one sample, sequenced in a study of identical twins. One entry per CDR3 protein results from TCRdb running MiXCR on the 5' RACE reads. Of fewer than 900,000 distinct CDR3 sequences listed, around a sixth are singletons. These data were also reused for a study on T cells expressing NK-cell markers.

The sequencing sample was made of PBMCs. These receptors were collected from a woman aged 18-30 years in good health. The conserved cysteine and the conserved F or W are not part of the CDR3 here.

v_call cdr3_aa
TRBV29-1 SVDTLAGVSTDTQY
TRBV4-1 ASSQDPSGGPLYEQY
TRBV15 ATSIRQGGFRDTQY
TRBV7-2 ASSLDAGVGIQY
TRBV6-5 ASSYKVPSRRGAYEQY
TRBV3-1 ASSQEEFTDTQY
TRBV10-3 AIGEQAISTDTQY
TRBV5-1 ASRGETNEKLF
TRBV12-3/TRBV12-4 ASSPPRFQETQY
TRBV20-1 SAGFRDADYT
TRBV12-3/TRBV12-4 ASSLAGWDGELF
TRBV27 ASSLSGLSNEQF
TRBV20-1 SALSGGSYEQY
TRBV30 AWFAQAGLY
TRBV20-1 SARDGKRETQY
TRBV7-6 ASSLEILGTNEKLF
TRBV6-1 ASRTLAANSYEQY
TRBV12-3/TRBV12-4 ASSVGGGSGGTQY
TRBV5-1 ASSRGGAGDSYEQY
TRBV7-2 ASSLARNQETQY
TRBV5-6 ASSSTTGLYEQY
TRBV6-5 ASSYKRTYNEQF
TRBV7-9 ASSFSSSVAGAEQF
TRBV6-2/TRBV6-3 ASSYSNSPSTDTQY
TRBV2 ASMRDRLNYGYT
TRBV29-1 SVEVGGADTQY
TRBV29-1 SVEEGTQETQY
TRBV11-2 ASSSLIKRGNSYEQY
TRBV7-2 ASSPGRDSGNTIY
TRBV7-9 ASSLGTGGFYNEQF
TRBV9 ASSLDGYTQY
TRBV7-2 ASSSDRGKSGYT
TRBV20-1 SARGGQSFYEQY
TRBV2 ASSEALLHRGGFNEQF
TRBV27 ASTAQSYTDTQY
TRBV20-1 SARGGETEAF
TRBV7-8 ASSLVVRELF
TRBV25-1 ASSAVPGQGQETQY
TRBV7-8 ASSLRETGTGELF
TRBV6-8 AGPGLAVSYEQY
TRBV29-1 SVLGALNTEAF
TRBV12-3/TRBV12-4 ASSLPSSNQPQH
TRBV20-1 SARDPRVRTEAF
TRBV11-2 ASSPPRDSYTDTQY
TRBV12-3/TRBV12-4 ASRVPGTGELF
TRBV5-1 ASSLFLNTDTQY
TRBV18 ASLSRETYEQY
TRBV4-2 ASSSWTGMNTEAF
TRBV6-2/TRBV6-3 ASSPLGQGSSYEQY
TRBV20-1 SARDSGRRNEQF
TRBV5-5 ASSFYREGQPQH
TRBV6-1 ASIMDSPNYNEQF
TRBV30 AWSSLVNEQF
TRBV5-1 ASSLLAGGTSEQF
TRBV2 ASTTDWVNEQF
TRBV5-6 VSSYITGWDEQY
TRBV5-1 ASSLDRERAETQY